These T cell receptor beta chains were read from a single sample in a study of human versus mouse CDR3 diversity and MHC coevolution. Profiling relied on immunoSEQ multiplex PCR, and the TCRdb table lists in-frame clones only, not all of them. Found here are tens of thousands of clones, around 94% of them singletons; the top ten hold approximately 19%. Material for sequencing was naive CD4+ T cells from blood. These receptors all stem from a person in their 60s in good health. The CDR3 runs from the conserved cysteine through the conserved F or W. A D gene is named only where the DNA matches it firmly. Some rows have no size entry. The others give once, few or many, or a class for an expanded clone.

TRBD2,16,once,TRBV19,TRBJ2-5,CASSIGLAGGRGTQYF,TGTGCCAGTAGTATAGGGCTAGCGGGAGGTAGGGGGACCCAGTACTTC
TRBD2,18,NA,TRBV30,TRBJ2-3,CAWSVSWTSGAGADTQYF,TGTGCCTGGAGTGTTTCTTGGACTAGCGGGGCTGGGGCAGATACGCAGTATTTT
NA,15,NA,TRBV2,TRBJ1-4,CASSELRGGNEKLFF,TGTGCCAGCAGTGAACTTAGGGGGGGGAATGAAAAACTGTTTTTT
NA,14,NA,TRBV5-1,TRBJ2-1,CASSLELSYNEQFF,TGCGCCAGCAGCTTAGAGTTGTCCTACAATGAGCAGTTCTTC
TRBD1,15,NA,TRBV27,TRBJ2-7,CASSNQGQGAYEQYF,TGTGCCAGCAGTAATCAGGGACAGGGTGCGTACGAGCAGTACTTC
TRBD2,16,NA,TRBV11-2,TRBJ2-2,CASSLRTSGRTGELFF,TGTGCCAGCAGCCTGCGGACTAGCGGGAGGACCGGGGAGCTGTTTTTT
NA,14,NA,TRBV5-1,TRBJ2-5,CASSWMGAWETQYF,TGCGCCAGCAGCTGGATGGGGGCGTGGGAGACCCAGTACTTC
TRBD2,15,NA,TRBV5-6,TRBJ2-1,CASSGLAPSYNEQFF,TGTGCCAGCAGCGGACTAGCGCCGAGTTACAATGAGCAGTTCTTC
NA,14,NA,TRBV7-6,TRBJ2-3,CASSLLQATDTQYF,TGTGCCAGCAGCTTACTACAGGCCACAGATACGCAGTATTTT
NA,13,NA,TRBV6-1,TRBJ2-4,CASLFGSGLIQYF,TGTGCCAGCCTCTTTGGCAGCGGTTTAATTCAGTACTTC
TRBD1,15,NA,TRBV6-5,TRBJ1-5,CASSSGTGVNQPQHF,TGTGCCAGCAGCTCCGGGACAGGGGTTAATCAGCCCCAGCATTTT
TRBD1,15,NA,TRBV11-2,TRBJ1-2,CASSLDPATGRGYTF,TGTGCCAGCAGCTTAGATCCCGCGACAGGGAGGGGCTACACCTTC
TRBD1,14,NA,TRBV18,TRBJ2-7,CASSLSGGTYEQYF,TGTGCCAGCTCGCTCTCAGGGGGCACTTACGAGCAGTACTTC
TRBD2,16,once,TRBV10-1,TRBJ2-1,CASSESKLAGQNEQFF,TGCGCCAGCAGTGAGTCGAAGCTAGCGGGACAAAATGAGCAGTTCTTC